The 8 T cell receptor beta chains presented below share a single source sample, sequenced in a study of T cells after yellow fever vaccination. TCRdb recomputed calls from the 5' RACE reads with MiXCR, one row per CDR3 protein. The table lists 29,000 or so distinct CDR3 sequences, around 5% of them singletons. The material was CD8+ T cells sorted from PBMCs, obtained 10 days after the yellow fever booster vaccination. The source of these receptors is a young man who received the YFV17D yellow fever vaccine.

This clonotype came up a few times. This chain uses TRBV5-4 with TRBJ2-3; 8 positions match TRBD2. Germline trimming cut 5 bases from V and 1 base from J; bases unmatched to any gene: 6. The V gene's germline CDR1 is SGHNT and CDR2 YYREEE (reference sequence). The CDR3 is made up of 15 amino acids. CDR3 residues: CASRISGEGTDTQYF. DNA for the CDR3: TGTGCCAGCAGAATTAGCGGGGAAGGCACAGATACGCAGTATTTT.

This clonotype was counted at least ten times. The chain joins TRBV10-1 to TRBJ2-3; D unresolved. V was cut by 5 bases and J by 8 bases, with 11 bases left in between. This CDR3 comprises 12 residues. Per germline, CDR1 WNHNN and CDR2 SYGVQD (reference sequence). The CDR3 bases are TGCGCCAGCAGTTTTGATGGACCTACGCAGTATTTT. As protein: CASSFDGPTQYF.

This clonotype was counted at least ten times. The rearrangement joins TRBV29-1 to TRBJ2-1; D unclear. This CDR3 has 13 residues. Trimming cost V 6 bases and J 3 bases, with 12 bases left between them. Germline V gene data show CDR1 as SQVTM and CDR2 as ANQGSEA. CDR3 coding DNA: TGCAGCGTAGCCCCCGGTGGCTACAATGAGCAGTTCTTC. This sequence encodes CSVAPGGYNEQFF.

This clonotype was counted many times. The V call is TRBV7-2, the J call TRBJ2-7; no reliable D call. Germline V gene sequence: CDR1 SGHTA, CDR2 FQGNSA. The V end was cut by 3 bases, the J end by 3 bases, with 6 bases between. The CDR3 runs to 12 residues. Here the CDR3 reads CASSFHSYEQYF. The CDR3 coding sequence is TGTGCCAGCAGCTTCCACAGCTACGAGCAGTACTTC.

This clonotype appeared many times. The chain links TRBV7-9 to TRBJ2-5, with 9 bases aligning to TRBD1. There are 15 residues in the CDR3. The V gene end was trimmed by 6 bases and the J gene end by 7 bases; junction bases not matched to a gene: 12. In germline, CDR1 is SEHNR, CDR2 FQNEAQ (reference sequence). The CDR3 loop reads CASSDPGQGVGTQYF. CDR3 nucleotides: TGTGCCAGCAGTGACCCGGGACAGGGTGTCGGGACCCAGTACTTC. Full variable domain (outside the CDR3, taken from reference TRBV7-9 and TRBJ2-5): DTGVSQNPRHKITKRGQNVTFRCDPISEHNRLYWYRQTLGQGPEFLTYFQNEAQLEKSRLLSDRFSAERPKGSFSTLEIQRTEQGDSAMYLCASSDPGQGVGTQYFGPGTRLLVL.

This clonotype was found many times. V usage is TRBV30 and J usage is TRBJ1-1; 7 bases fit TRBD1. The ends lost 2 bases at V and 7 bases at J; junction bases unmatched: 10. This CDR3 has 14 amino acids. Germline V gene lookup returns CDR1 GTSNPN and CDR2 SVGIG (reference sequence). CDR3 sequence reads: CAWSSYRGTIEAFF. The DNA for the CDR3 is TGTGCCTGGAGTTCGTACAGGGGAACAATTGAAGCTTTCTTT.

This clonotype was picked up many times. This rearrangement joins TRBV4-3 to TRBJ2-6, with D perhaps TRBD1 or TRBD2 (5 bases each). The CDR3 totals 16 residues. V was pared by 8 bases and J by 0 bases, with 14 bases between. CDR1 and CDR2 (germline): LGHNA, YSLEER. This CDR3 reads CASSRDGDSGANVLTF. The CDR3 nucleotides are TGCGCCAGCTCCCGGGACGGAGACTCTGGGGCCAACGTCCTGACTTTC.

There are many counts of this clonotype. V is TRBV6-1 and J is TRBJ2-7, with D possibly being TRBD2 (6 bases). Germline loops: CDR1 MNHNS, CDR2 SASEGT. The germline V and J ends were trimmed by 6 bases and 3 bases, with 21 bases remaining between them. The CDR3 is made up of 16 amino acids. The CDR3 coding sequence is TGTGCCAGCAGCCAACAAACCGGGACTTGGTTCTACGAGCAGTACTTC. Translated: CASSQQTGTWFYEQYF.